These 21 T cell receptor beta chains were all obtained from the same sample, sequenced in a study of blood T cell repertoires in COVID-19. Assay: immunoSEQ multiplex PCR; the TCRdb copy retains only in-frame clones and omits some. This sample carries 100,000 to 150,000 clones, approximately 83% of them seen once, and the ten largest clones take about an eighth. Sequenced input: peripheral blood. The origin of the receptors is a man between 60 and 75 years old with acute or convalescent COVID-19.

The chain links TRBV7-9 to TRBJ2-7, with 13 bases matching TRBD2. Germline V gene data show CDR1 as SEHNR and CDR2 as FQNEAQ (reference sequence). V trimming: 7 bases; J trimming: 9 bases; junction bases outside the gene matches: 12. The CDR3 runs to 15 residues. Written as DNA, the CDR3 is TGTGCCAGCACCACCATAGGGACTAGCGGGGTCGGGCAGTACTTC. Amino acids: CASTTIGTSGVGQYF.

This rearrangement joins TRBV29-1 to TRBJ1-1; D is possibly TRBD1 (5 bases). V gave up 4 bases and J gave up 3 bases, with 9 bases separating them. The CDR3 is 12 residues long. Germline CDR1 reads SQVTM; CDR2 reads ANQGSEA. The CDR3 coding sequence is TGCAGCGTTGGTAGGGGCGACACTGAAGCTTTCTTT. This encodes CSVGRGDTEAFF.

This rearrangement joins TRBV9 to TRBJ2-7; D perhaps matches TRBD1 (7 bases). The ends were cut back, 3 bases at V and 2 bases at J, with 18 bases in the middle. Germline V gene sequence: CDR1 SGDLS, CDR2 YYNGEE. This CDR3 comprises 16 residues. CDR3: CASSARGDAGPYEQYF. The CDR3 DNA sequence: TGTGCCAGCAGCGCCAGGGGGGATGCAGGACCCTACGAGCAGTACTTC.

A few counts support this clone. V usage is TRBV27 and J usage is TRBJ2-1; 8 nucleotides line up with TRBD1. The CDR3 is 13 amino acids. Losses at the gene ends were 3 bases for V and 9 bases for J; bases not matched to a gene: 4. Germline-derived CDR1 and CDR2 are MNHEY and SMNVEV (reference sequence). CDR3 in amino acids: CASSFDRGTEQFF. In nucleotides, the CDR3 is TGTGCCAGCAGTTTCGACAGGGGAACTGAGCAGTTCTTC.

This chain joins TRBV28 and TRBJ2-4; 13 bases align to TRBD2. Germline CDR1 reads MDHEN; CDR2 reads SYDVKM. The CDR3 consists of 16 residues. Trimming took 8 bases from V and 6 from J; bases not matched to a gene: 10. As DNA, the CDR3 is TGTGCCAGCCGCTCCGGACTAGCGGGAGTTAGAAACATTCAGTACTTC. This translates into CASRSGLAGVRNIQYF.

The CDR3 loop is CASSYRGTSGIGQFF. CDR3 bases: TGTGCCAGCAGTTACCGGGGGACTAGCGGGATTGGGCAGTTCTTC. The rearrangement uses TRBV6-6 and TRBJ2-1; the match to TRBD2 covers 13 bases. The V gene's germline CDR1 is MNHNY and CDR2 SVGAGI (reference sequence). Trimming cost V 2 bases and J 12 bases; bases outside gene matches: 7. This CDR3 has 15 amino acids.

The chain joins TRBV18 to TRBJ1-3; a possible D gene is TRBD1 (5 bases). The germline gives CDR1 KGHSH, CDR2 LQKENI. Trimming cost V 4 bases and J 0 bases, with 7 bases left between them. This CDR3 spans 14 amino acids. The CDR3 nucleotides are TGTGCCAGCTCACTGGACATCTCTGGAAACACCATATATTTT. This codes for CASSLDISGNTIYF. The full variable domain, in which reference TRBV18 and TRBJ1-3 provide the parts outside the CDR3, is NAGVMQNPRHLVRRRGQEARLRCSPMKGHSHVYWYRQLPEEGLKFMVYLQKENIIDESGMPKERFSAEFPKEGPSILRIQQVVRGDSAAYFCASSLDISGNTIYFGEGSWLTVV.

The rearrangement uses TRBV6-6 and TRBJ1-5, with TRBD1 matching 7 bases. Germline-derived CDR1 and CDR2 are MNHNY and SVGAGI (reference sequence). The CDR3 covers 15 residues. V lost 2 bases to trimming and J lost 6 bases; unmatched junction nucleotides: 7. CDR3 amino acids: CASSYEGRGSQPQHF. For the CDR3, the DNA is TGTGCCAGCAGTTACGAGGGCAGGGGGAGTCAGCCCCAGCATTTT.

The V gene is TRBV28, the J gene TRBJ2-1; 14 nucleotides agree with TRBD2. Trimming removed 5 bases from V and 9 bases from J; junction bases left unmatched: 15. Germline V gene lookup returns CDR1 MDHEN and CDR2 SYDVKM. There are 18 residues in the CDR3. The CDR3 DNA reads as TGTGCCAGCAGTCGACCGGGACTAGCGGGAGACGGGTTTCCTGAGCAGTTCTTC. Translation: CASSRPGLAGDGFPEQFF. The full variable domain, rest sourced from reference TRBV28 and TRBJ2-1, is DVKVTQSSRYLVKRTGEKVFLECVQDMDHENMFWYRQDPGLGLRLIYFSYDVKMKEKGDIPEGYSVSREKKERFSLILESASTNQTSMYLCASSRPGLAGDGFPEQFFGPGTRLTVL.

A word on this clone: The same CDR3 can be traced to other DNA sequences in this sample. The CDR3 nucleotides read TGTGCCAGCAGTTTACCCAGGGGAGACGAGCAGTACTTC. Residues: CASSLPRGDEQYF. J is TRBJ2-7 and V is TRBV28, with D possibly TRBD1 on 6 matching bases. CDR3 length: 13 residues. Germline V gene data show CDR1 as MDHEN and CDR2 as SYDVKM. Trimming removed 2 bases at V and 5 bases at J, with 10 bases between. The full variable domain, in which reference TRBV28 and TRBJ2-7 provide the parts outside the CDR3, is DVKVTQSSRYLVKRTGEKVFLECVQDMDHENMFWYRQDPGLGLRLIYFSYDVKMKEKGDIPEGYSVSREKKERFSLILESASTNQTSMYLCASSLPRGDEQYFGPGTRLTVT.

This clone was detected ten times or more. The chain couples TRBV6-6 to TRBJ2-5, with 9 bases identical to TRBD1. This CDR3 comprises 16 residues. Germline-derived CDR1 and CDR2 are MNHNY and SVGAGI (reference sequence). Trimming at V came to 6 bases and at J to 5 bases, leaving 13 bases not matched to a gene. CDR3 residues: CASSQWGTGSRETQYF. DNA of the CDR3: TGTGCCAGCAGCCAATGGGGGACAGGGTCCAGGGAGACCCAGTACTTC.

This chain links TRBV13 with TRBJ2-1, with 11 bases aligning to TRBD1. With V trimmed by 3 bases and J by 1 base, 8 bases remained unmatched. The CDR3 runs 18 residues. The germline CDR1 and CDR2 sequences are PRHDT and FYEKMQ (reference sequence). The CDR3 protein is CASSFQRGQGASYNEQFF. The CDR3 region has the DNA TGTGCCAGCAGCTTCCAGAGAGGACAGGGGGCTTCCTACAATGAGCAGTTCTTC.

The rearrangement joins TRBV28 to TRBJ1-4; 10 bases fit TRBD1. With 6 bases clipped from V and 4 bases from J, the junction kept 11 bases outside the gene matches. The V gene's germline CDR1 is MDHEN and CDR2 SYDVKM. CDR3 length equals 17 residues. CDR3 DNA: TGTGCCAGCAGGATATGGACAGGGGGAGATAGTAATGAAAAACTGTTTTTT. Translated, it gives CASRIWTGGDSNEKLFF.

The V call is TRBV2, the J call TRBJ2-7, with D possibly matching TRBD1 (5 bases). In germline, CDR1 is SNHLY, CDR2 FYNNEI. The CDR3 sequence is 12 residues long. Trimming pared 2 bases from V and 12 bases from J, leaving 14 bases between. CDR3 sequence: CASSEYGAGPYF. The CDR3 bases are TGTGCCAGCAGTGAATATGGGGCAGGTCCGTACTTC.

The chain links TRBV18 to TRBJ2-1; D uncertain. Germline V gene data show CDR1 as KGHSH and CDR2 as LQKENI. V lost 2 bases, J lost 4 bases, and 21 bases lay in between. This CDR3 comprises 18 residues. The CDR3 DNA reads as TGTGCCAGCTCACCATACCAACAGAGCCCCCCAACATACAATGAGCAGTTCTTC. Translating it yields CASSPYQQSPPTYNEQFF.

This clone has a single count. The chain carries TRBV19 and TRBJ2-5, with D tentatively TRBD2 (6 bases). The CDR3 sequence is 16 residues long. CDR1 is LNHDA, CDR2 SQIVND, per germline (reference sequence). V lost 3 bases and J lost 2, with 16 bases in between. CDR3 in amino acids: CASSISGVRHQETQYF. In DNA, the CDR3 is TGTGCCAGTAGTATCTCGGGGGTCCGTCATCAAGAGACCCAGTACTTC.

The chain joins TRBV4-2 to TRBJ2-3; 12 bases line up with TRBD2. Trimming took 4 bases from V and 0 from J; bases not matched to a gene: 5. Germline CDR1 is LGHNA and CDR2 is YNFKEQ. This CDR3 contains 17 residues. The CDR3 sequence is CASSPLGTSGSTDTQYF. For the CDR3, the DNA is TGTGCCAGCAGCCCCCTCGGGACTAGCGGGAGCACAGATACGCAGTATTTT.

The chain recombines TRBV27 with TRBJ2-3; possible D gene TRBD1, 5 bases. This CDR3 is 12 amino acids long. Trimming cost V 7 bases and J 6 bases, with 11 bases left between them. CDR1 is MNHEY and CDR2 is SMNVEV in the germline V gene (reference sequence). DNA for the CDR3: TGTGCCAGCACGTTCCAGGGTGATACGCAGTATTTT. Translation gives CASTFQGDTQYF.

The gene calls are TRBV27 and TRBJ2-3; D is ambiguous. The CDR3 consists of 13 residues. The V gene lost 3 bases and the J gene lost 3 bases, with 7 bases spanning the gap. Germline assignment: CDR1 MNHEY and CDR2 SMNVEV (reference sequence). This CDR3 reads CASSFSRTDTQYF. The DNA of the CDR3 is TGTGCCAGCAGTTTTTCCCGGACAGATACGCAGTATTTT.

The gene calls are TRBV7-3 and TRBJ2-7, with 11 bases fitting TRBD1. From germline, CDR1 is SGHTA and CDR2 FQGTGA. The CDR3 length is 14 residues. Unmatched junction bases numbered 3, after V lost 3 bases and J lost 5 bases. This chain's CDR3 is CASSFSGQGDEQYF. CDR3 sequence (DNA): TGTGCCAGCAGCTTTTCGGGACAGGGGGACGAGCAGTACTTC.

The gene calls are TRBV11-2 and TRBJ2-7; TRBD1 aligns across 9 bases. Germline values: CDR1 SGHAT, CDR2 FQNNGV. V was clipped by 0 bases and J by 2 bases; unmatched bases: 2. The CDR3 extends over 15 amino acids. Here the CDR3 DNA reads TGTGCCAGCAGCTTAGACTACAGGGGGCCCTACGAGCAGTACTTC. Translated: CASSLDYRGPYEQYF.